Listed below are T cell receptor beta chains from one sample, sequenced in a study of siplizumab effects on memory and regulatory T cells. Method: immunoSEQ multiplex PCR; TCRdb's copy keeps in-frame clones and lacks some. This table has about 50,000 clones, more than 85% appearing once. Input material: naive CD8+ T cells sorted from blood. All receptors derive from a human donor in good health. The CDR3 runs from the conserved cysteine through the conserved F or W. D genes are given only for firm matches. Some rows have no size entry. The others give once, few or many, or a class for an expanded clone.

>NA|TRBJ2-7|13|NA|TRBV5-6
TGTGCCAGCAGCGGGACTCCAGGATACGAGCAGTACTTC
CASSGTPGYEQYF
>TRBD2|TRBJ2-2|14|NA|TRBV29-1
TGCAGCGTAACGACTAGCGGGGGGACCGGGGAGCTGTTTTTT
CSVTTSGGTGELFF
>NA|TRBJ1-2|15|NA|TRBV5-1
TGCGCCAGCAGCTTGACCCGGACAGCAGCCGATGGCTACACCTTC
CASSLTRTAADGYTF
>NA|TRBJ2-7|10|NA|TRBV11-2
TGTGCCAGCAGCAACTACGAGCAGTACTTC
CASSNYEQYF
>NA|TRBJ2-3|13|NA|TRBV19
TGTGCCAGTAGTGCCGGGAGCACAGATACGCAGTATTTT
CASSAGSTDTQYF
>NA|TRBJ1-2|12|NA|TRBV7-9
TGTGCCAGCACCGCTCAAGGTTATGGCTACACCTTC
CASTAQGYGYTF
>TRBD2|TRBJ2-7|16|NA|TRBV10-2
TGCGCCAGCAGTGGACCCCCAAGCGGGAGGTTATACGAGCAGTACTTC
CASSGPPSGRLYEQYF
>NA|TRBJ1-2|13|NA|TRBV19
TGTGCCAGTAGTATGTGGCAGGGCGATGGCTACACCTTC
CASSMWQGDGYTF
>NA|TRBJ2-1|16|NA|TRBV9
TGTGCCAGCAGCGTAGAGGGAGGTTCGTACGAAAATGAGCAGTTCTTC
CASSVEGGSYENEQFF
>NA|TRBJ1-1|11|NA|TRBV2
TGTGCCAGCAGTCGGGGCACTGAAGCTTTCTTT
CASSRGTEAFF
>NA|TRBJ2-3|14|once|TRBV7-9
TGTGCCAGCAGTCTAAGAGACAGCACAGATACGCAGTATTTT
CASSLRDSTDTQYF
>NA|TRBJ2-7|15|NA|TRBV11-3
TGTGCCAGCAGCTCGAGTCTAGGGGACCCCTACGAGCAGTACTTC
CASSSSLGDPYEQYF
>NA|TRBJ2-5|13|NA|TRBV5-4
TGTGCCAGCAGCTACCTCAGGGAAGAGACCCAGTACTTC
CASSYLREETQYF
>NA|TRBJ2-5|17|NA|TRBV7-9
TGTGCCAGCAGCTTAGACAGACTAGTGCGGCTAGAAGAGACCCAGTACTTC
CASSLDRLVRLEETQYF
>NA|TRBJ2-1|14|once|TRBV5-6
TGTGCCAGCAGCCGTACCGGCGCCTGGAATGAGCAGTTCTTC
CASSRTGAWNEQFF
>TRBD1|TRBJ1-2|17|NA|TRBV15
TGTGCCACCAGCAGAACGCAGGGGGCTGTAGTTAACTATGGCTACACCTTC
CATSRTQGAVVNYGYTF
>NA|TRBJ2-1|15|NA|TRBV2
TGTGCCAGCAGCGAAAGGGGTTCCGGCTACAATGAGCAGTTCTTC
CASSERGSGYNEQFF
>TRBD1|TRBJ2-1|15|NA|TRBV7-9
TGTGCCAGCAGCATCAGACAGGGTGGACACAATGAGCAGTTCTTC
CASSIRQGGHNEQFF
>NA|TRBJ2-2|11|few|TRBV16
TGTGCCAGCAGCCTGAGCGGGGAGCTGTTTTTT
CASSLSGELFF
>NA|TRBJ1-5|14|NA|TRBV19
TGTGCCAGTAGCAGTGGGGACATCCATCAGCCCCAGCATTTT
CASSSGDIHQPQHF
>NA|TRBJ2-1|14|NA|TRBV6-1
TGTGCCATCCTGGGGGAACGTTCCTACAATGAGCAGTTCTTC
CAILGERSYNEQFF
>NA|TRBJ1-2|12|NA|TRBV25-1
TGTGCCAGCAGTGGAATTCGGGGGAACTACACCTTC
CASSGIRGNYTF
>NA|TRBJ1-2|14|NA|TRBV5-6
TGTGCCAGCAGCTTGGCCCCAGGACGTGATGGCTACACCTTC
CASSLAPGRDGYTF
>TRBD1|TRBJ2-7|14|NA|TRBV29-1
TGCAGCGTTGTTCTTCCGGGACAGGGGTACGAGCAGTACTTC
CSVVLPGQGYEQYF
>NA|TRBJ1-2|13|NA|TRBV6-5
TGTGCCAGCAGTTACTCGATTGCCTATGGCTACACCTTC
CASSYSIAYGYTF
>NA|TRBJ2-2|15|NA|TRBV4-1
TGCGCCAGCAGCCAAGGGAGGGGGGACACCGGGGAGCTGTTTTTT
CASSQGRGDTGELFF
>NA|TRBJ2-2|17|NA|TRBV11-2
TGTGCCAGCAGCTTAGATCCGACCGTACTCAATACCGGGGAGCTGTTTTTT
CASSLDPTVLNTGELFF
>NA|TRBJ2-3|14|NA|TRBV9
TGTGCCAGCAGCTTTCCGGACATCACAGATACGCAGTATTTT
CASSFPDITDTQYF
>TRBD1|TRBJ2-7|13|NA|TRBV27
TGTGCCAGCAGTTCGATCACAGGGGTCGAGCAGTACTTC
CASSSITGVEQYF
>NA|TRBJ2-7|13|NA|TRBV9
TGTGCCAGCAGCGTAGACGGCGGCTACGAGCAGTACTTC
CASSVDGGYEQYF
>NA|TRBJ2-1|14|NA|TRBV18
TGTGCCAGCAATCAACGGGGCGCCTACAATGAGCAGTTCTTC
CASNQRGAYNEQFF
>NA|TRBJ1-2|13|few|TRBV27
TGTGCCAGCAGTATCCAGGGGAACTATGGCTACACCTTC
CASSIQGNYGYTF
>NA|TRBJ2-7|13|few|TRBV10-3
TGTGCCATCAGTGAAGGGCCCACCTACGAGCAGTACTTC
CAISEGPTYEQYF
>TRBD2|TRBJ2-5|14|NA|TRBV9
TGTGCCAGCAGCGGGGGACTAGCGGGAGAGACCCAGTACTTC
CASSGGLAGETQYF
>NA|TRBJ2-3|13|once|TRBV7-9
TGTGCCACCTCTAGCGTTGGCACAGATACGCAGTATTTT
CATSSVGTDTQYF